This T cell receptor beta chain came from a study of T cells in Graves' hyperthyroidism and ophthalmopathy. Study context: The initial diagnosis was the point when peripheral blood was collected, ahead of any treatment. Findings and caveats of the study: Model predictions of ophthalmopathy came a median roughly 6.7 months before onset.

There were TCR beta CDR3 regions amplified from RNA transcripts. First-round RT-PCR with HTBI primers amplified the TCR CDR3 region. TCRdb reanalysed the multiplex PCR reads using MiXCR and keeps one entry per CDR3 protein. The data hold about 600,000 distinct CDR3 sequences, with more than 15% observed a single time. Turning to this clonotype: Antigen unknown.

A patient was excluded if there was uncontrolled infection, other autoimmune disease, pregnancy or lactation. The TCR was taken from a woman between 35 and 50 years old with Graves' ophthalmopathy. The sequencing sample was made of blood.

CDR3 amino acids: CASRPGGLEDTQYF. CDR3 sequence (DNA): TGTGCCAGCCGGCCGGGGGGCCTTGAAGATACGCAGTATTTT. The chain couples TRBV6-2 or TRBV6-3 to TRBJ2-3; D perhaps matches TRBD2 (7 bases). V dropped 8 bases and J dropped 5 bases, with 17 bases sitting between them. Germline CDR1 is MNHEY and CDR2 is SVGEGT. This CDR3 is built from 14 residues.